Shown below are 30 T cell receptor beta chains from a single sample sequenced in a study of cytomegalovirus exposure and HLA in healthy donors. The PCR employed 60 Vbeta primers together with 13 Jbeta primers. Data came from immunoSEQ multiplex PCR; TCRdb stores just in-frame clones and leaves some out. The sample lists some 90,000 clones, approximately 75% occurring once. The sample consisted of PBMCs. The receptor set was obtained from a female donor in good health and CMV-seropositive.

A word on this clone: The junction and the germline gene differ at one end; a read error may be behind it. The chain uses TRBV2 and TRBJ2-1; D is possibly TRBD2 (6 bases). The length of the CDR3 is 16 residues. The germline CDR1 and CDR2 sequences are SNHLY and FYNNEI. CDR3 sequence: CASSEQFGSGYNEQFF. CDR3 nucleotide sequence: TGTGCCAGTAGTGAACAGTTCGGGAGTGGGTACAATGAGCAGTTCTTC.

The chain recombines TRBV30 with TRBJ2-1; perhaps TRBD2 as D (5 bases). V was cut by 5 bases and J by 10 bases, with 18 bases left in between. The CDR3 consists of 13 residues. Germline V gene lookup returns CDR1 GTSNPN and CDR2 SVGIG (reference sequence). CDR3 amino acids: CAWGPGFPGEQFF. The CDR3 nucleotides read TGTGCCTGGGGCCCGGGGTTTCCAGGAGAGCAGTTCTTC.

The chain links TRBV19 to TRBJ1-1; D gene uncertain. Germline-derived CDR1 and CDR2 are LNHDA and SQIVND (reference sequence). Deletions cut 5 bases from V and 5 bases from J, with 18 bases between. The CDR3 totals 15 residues. The CDR3 reads CASSLAGLEDTEAFF. The CDR3 bases are TGTGCCAGTAGTTTGGCAGGACTGGAAGATACTGAAGCTTTCTTT.

For the CDR3, the DNA is TGTGCCAGCAGTGACGCAGGGGAAACAGATACGCAGTATTTT. Amino acid sequence: CASSDAGETDTQYF. The rearrangement links TRBV6-4 to TRBJ2-3, with D possibly TRBD1 on 6 matching bases. Germline V gene data show CDR1 as MRHNA and CDR2 as SNTAGT. CDR3 length: 14 amino acids. Trimming cost V 2 bases and J 3 bases, with 9 bases left between them.

The chain joins TRBV2 to TRBJ1-2; D is ambiguous. The CDR3 is 11 amino acids. Germline V gives CDR1 SNHLY, CDR2 FYNNEI. V dropped 11 bases and J dropped 7 bases, with 14 bases sitting between them. CDR3 region: CAEEAVSGYTF. As DNA, the CDR3 is TGTGCCGAGGAAGCAGTTTCTGGCTACACCTTC. Supplemented by reference TRBV2 and TRBJ1-2, the full variable domain reads EPEVTQTPSHQVTQMGQEVILRCVPISNHLYFYWYRQILGQKVEFLVSFYNNEISEKSEIFDDQFSVERPDGSNFTLKIRSTKLEDSAMYFCAEEAVSGYTFGSGTRLTVV.

This chain uses TRBV6-8 with TRBJ2-7, with TRBD2 matching over 11 bases. From germline, CDR1 is MNHGY and CDR2 SAAAGT. V shed 6 bases and J 3 bases; nucleotides not matched to a gene: 7. This CDR3 has 15 amino acids. The CDR3 DNA reads TGTGCCAGCAGACCAGGGACTAGCGGTAACTACGAGCAGTACTTC. Amino acids: CASRPGTSGNYEQYF.

The V call is TRBV2, the J call TRBJ2-5; possibly TRBD2 for D (6 bases). The CDR3 is 14 amino acids. V was cut by 6 bases and J by 5 bases, with 16 bases left in between. In germline, CDR1 is SNHLY, CDR2 FYNNEI. In DNA form, the CDR3 reads TGTGCCAGCAGGCCTGGAGCGGGTGGGGAGACCCAGTACTTC. Its protein is CASRPGAGGETQYF.

This clone was observed a few times. J is TRBJ2-6 and V is TRBV6-1; 12 nucleotides line up with TRBD1. The CDR3 covers 19 residues. The junction had 8 bases not matched to a gene; V was cut back by 4 bases and J by 1 base. Germline V gives CDR1 MNHNS, CDR2 SASEGT. This CDR3 reads CASSGRPGQGASGANVLTF. In DNA, the CDR3 is TGTGCCAGCAGTGGACGTCCGGGACAGGGGGCATCTGGGGCCAACGTCCTGACTTTC.

V gene TRBV4-3 combines with J gene TRBJ2-1; a weak D match, TRBD2 (6 bases). Trimming took 0 bases from V and 4 from J, leaving 7 bases between them. The length of the CDR3 is 14 residues. Germline CDR1 LGHNA, CDR2 YSLEER. The CDR3 bases are TGCGCCAGCAGCCAAGATGGAGGGTACAATGAGCAGTTCTTC. This codes for CASSQDGGYNEQFF.

The CDR3 is CASSQEGLNTDTQYF. For the CDR3, the DNA is TGCGCCAGCAGCCAAGAGGGACTCAACACAGATACGCAGTATTTT. The chain recombines TRBV4-3 with TRBJ2-3; tentatively, D is TRBD2 (6 bases). Germline values: CDR1 LGHNA, CDR2 YSLEER. The CDR3 sequence is 15 residues long. V dropped 0 bases and J dropped 2 bases, with 9 bases sitting between them.

This chain uses TRBV6-4 with TRBJ2-3; a weak D match, TRBD2 (5 bases). V lost 0 bases, J lost 5 bases, and 12 bases lay in between. From germline, CDR1 is MRHNA and CDR2 SNTAGT. The CDR3 totals 15 residues. CDR3 sequence: CASSDSSAGVDTQYF. The CDR3 DNA follows: TGTGCCAGCAGTGACTCGAGTGCGGGCGTAGATACGCAGTATTTT.

The genes are TRBV11-2 and TRBJ2-7; a weak D match, TRBD2 (6 bases). Germline V gene sequence: CDR1 SGHAT, CDR2 FQNNGV. Trimming stripped 6 bases from V and 3 bases from J, with 15 bases between. This CDR3 is 14 amino acids long. The DNA of the CDR3 is TGTGCCAGCAGTCCGGGGGAGTTTTTCTACGAGCAGTACTTC. This encodes CASSPGEFFYEQYF.

J is TRBJ2-3 and V is TRBV25-1; D gene uncertain. Between the trimmed V and J ends, which lost 2 bases and 4 bases, there was a span of 13 bases. There are 15 residues in the CDR3. Germline CDR1 is MGHDK and CDR2 is SYGVNS. The CDR3 sequence: CASSEGLRPADTQYF. The CDR3 region has the DNA TGTGCCAGCAGTGAAGGATTGCGGCCGGCAGATACGCAGTATTTT. Full variable domain (rest looked up from reference TRBV25-1 and TRBJ2-3): EADIYQTPRYLVIGTGKKITLECSQTMGHDKMYWYQQDPGMELHLIHYSYGVNSTEKGDLSSESTVSRIRTEHFPLTLESARPSHTSQYLCASSEGLRPADTQYFGPGTRLTVL.

The CDR3 sequence: CASIGIRDTYEQYF. The CDR3 nucleotides read TGTGCCAGCATCGGTATCAGGGACACCTACGAGCAGTACTTC. The chain combines TRBV6-5 with TRBJ2-7, with a weak D call TRBD1 (6 bases). The V gene's germline CDR1 is MNHEY and CDR2 SVGAGI. Trimming shortened V by 7 bases and J by 2 bases, and 15 bases separated the two germline ends. This CDR3 contains 14 residues.

V is TRBV29-1 and J is TRBJ2-7, with TRBD2 matching over 8 bases. The CDR3 consists of 14 residues. V dropped 5 bases and J dropped 5; count of bases not matched to a gene: 11. The germline gives CDR1 SQVTM, CDR2 ANQGSEA. The CDR3 loop reads CSVRTSIGPHEQYF. CDR3 nucleotides: TGCAGCGTTCGGACTAGCATAGGTCCCCACGAGCAGTACTTC.

The V gene is TRBV30, the J gene TRBJ1-3; maybe TRBD1 (5 bases). Germline-derived CDR1 and CDR2 are GTSNPN and SVGIG (reference sequence). The CDR3 runs to 11 residues. Trimming left V 3 bases short and J 10 bases short, with 10 bases between. The CDR3 loop reads CAWRDMGTIYF. DNA for the CDR3: TGTGCCTGGAGGGACATGGGTACCATATATTTT.

The chain employs TRBV28 and TRBJ1-2; 7 bases fit TRBD1. Germline V lookup: CDR1 MDHEN, CDR2 SYDVKM. The length of the CDR3 is 16 residues. With V trimmed by 5 bases and J by 2 bases, 11 bases remained unmatched. CDR3: CASSMAGVTGNYGYTF. The DNA of the CDR3 is TGTGCCAGCAGTATGGCTGGAGTGACAGGGAACTATGGCTACACCTTC.

This clone was observed a few times. The chain combines TRBV5-1 with TRBJ2-7; TRBD2 matches 8 bases. V was pared by 4 bases and J by 4 bases, with 7 bases of the junction left unmatched. Germline V gene data show CDR1 as SGHRS and CDR2 as YFSETQ. The CDR3 covers 14 residues. The CDR3: CASSRSGETYEQYF. In nucleotides, the CDR3 is TGCGCCAGCAGCCGTAGCGGGGAGACTTACGAGCAGTACTTC. Full variable domain (remainder filled in from reference TRBV5-1 and TRBJ2-7): KAGVTQTPRYLIKTRGQQVTLSCSPISGHRSVSWYQQTPGQGLQFLFEYFSETQRNKGNFPGRFSGRQFSNSRSEMNVSTLELGDSALYLCASSRSGETYEQYFGPGTRLTVT.

The V call is TRBV28, the J call TRBJ2-7, with 9 bases that match TRBD1. CDR3 size: 16 residues. J lost 2 bases, V lost 1 base, and 6 bases had no gene match. Germline V CDR1 and CDR2: MDHEN, SYDVKM. The CDR3 here is CASSLSPGQGPYEQYF. The CDR3 nucleotides are TGTGCCAGCAGTTTATCCCCGGGACAGGGTCCCTACGAGCAGTACTTC.

This sequence joins TRBV7-6 and TRBJ1-1; a possible D gene is TRBD1 (5 bases). Germline CDR1 is SGHVS and CDR2 is FNYEAQ. CDR3 length: 13 amino acids. V was shortened by 4 bases and J by 4 bases, with 10 bases between the two germline ends. The CDR3 sequence is CASSSLTGTEAFF. The CDR3 DNA is TGTGCCAGCAGCTCCCTCACAGGCACTGAAGCTTTCTTT.

The J gene is TRBJ2-7, the V gene TRBV7-9; tentative D call: TRBD2 (5 bases). V dropped 2 bases and J dropped 5 bases, with 16 bases sitting between them. This CDR3 comprises 15 residues. Germline V gives CDR1 SEHNR, CDR2 FQNEAQ (reference sequence). The CDR3 loop is CASSLPAGVLNEQYF. DNA of the CDR3: TGTGCCAGCAGCTTACCCGCCGGGGTTCTTAACGAGCAGTACTTC.

This sequence joins TRBV10-3 and TRBJ1-2; D unresolved. Germline-derived CDR1 and CDR2 are ENHRY and SYGVKD. Trimming cost V 2 bases and J 4 bases, with 8 bases left between them. This CDR3 is 13 amino acids long. The CDR3 DNA reads TGTGCCATCAGTGAGGACAACCTCTATGGCTACACCTTC. Encoded protein: CAISEDNLYGYTF.

V usage is TRBV29-1 and J usage is TRBJ2-7; the match to TRBD2 covers 12 bases. The CDR3 is 16 amino acids. Germline V gene sequence: CDR1 SQVTM, CDR2 ANQGSEA. Trimming at V came to 1 base and at J to 7 bases, leaving 11 bases not matched to a gene. Here the CDR3 reads CSVEVRGTSGLREQYF. The DNA for the CDR3 is TGCAGCGTTGAAGTCCGGGGGACTAGCGGGCTACGGGAGCAGTACTTC.

The CDR3 DNA reads as TGTGCCATCAGGCCGGGACAGCTCTATGGCTACACCTTC. Translated, it gives CAIRPGQLYGYTF. The V and J genes are TRBV10-3 and TRBJ1-2; the match to TRBD1 covers 7 bases. Trimming cost V 6 bases and J 4 bases; bases outside gene matches: 5. The V gene's germline CDR1 is ENHRY and CDR2 SYGVKD. This CDR3 is 13 amino acids long.

V is TRBV5-1 and J is TRBJ1-5, with TRBD1 as a possible D gene (6 bases). Looked up from germline, CDR1 is SGHRS and CDR2 is YFSETQ. This CDR3 comprises 14 residues. V dropped 0 bases and J dropped 7 bases, with 11 bases sitting between them. The CDR3 reads CASSLDRDNQPQHF. In DNA, the CDR3 is TGCGCCAGCAGCTTGGATAGGGACAACCAGCCCCAGCATTTT.

This clone has a single count. The J gene is TRBJ1-5, the V gene TRBV27, with D uncertain. The germline CDR1 and CDR2 sequences are MNHEY and SMNVEV (reference sequence). Trimming pared 4 bases from V and 0 bases from J, leaving 7 bases between. CDR3 size: 14 residues. CDR3 loop: CASSSPDSNQPQHF. The DNA of the CDR3 is TGTGCCAGCAGTTCCCCAGATAGCAATCAGCCCCAGCATTTT.

A single count supports this clone. V and J are TRBV5-1 and TRBJ2-3; TRBD2 matches 10 bases. The trim removed 6 bases at V and 1 base at J, leaving 2 bases unmatched. CDR3 size: 14 residues. CDR1 is SGHRS, CDR2 YFSETQ, per germline. DNA of the CDR3: TGCGCCAGCATAAGCGGGGGGGGCACAGATACGCAGTATTTT. Translation: CASISGGGTDTQYF.

The chain links TRBV29-1 to TRBJ2-1, with TRBD2 identical over 9 bases. The germline gives CDR1 SQVTM, CDR2 ANQGSEA. The length of the CDR3 is 14 residues. V lost 7 bases to trimming and J lost 4 bases; unmatched junction nucleotides: 8. The CDR3: CSAVSGGIYNEQFF. CDR3 DNA sequence: TGCAGCGCAGTAAGCGGGGGGATATACAATGAGCAGTTCTTC.

The rearrangement joins TRBV9 to TRBJ2-1; 7 positions match TRBD2. The length of the CDR3 is 13 residues. CDR1 is SGDLS and CDR2 is YYNGEE in the germline V gene. V shed 4 bases and J 8 bases; nucleotides not matched to a gene: 6. Here the CDR3 DNA reads TGTGCCAGCAGCCGAACGGGGAGGGATGAGCAGTTCTTC. Its translation: CASSRTGRDEQFF.

The chain links TRBV27 to TRBJ1-1; D unresolved. Trimming left V 6 bases short and J 4 bases short, with 42 bases between. CDR3 length: 23 amino acids. CDR1 and CDR2 (germline): MNHEY, SMNVEV (reference sequence). CDR3: CASRTRAYSGAGEGSGSGTEAFF. The CDR3 DNA reads as TGTGCCAGCAGAACGCGAGCCTATTCAGGTGCGGGAGAAGGGTCGGGTTCGGGCACTGAAGCTTTCTTT.